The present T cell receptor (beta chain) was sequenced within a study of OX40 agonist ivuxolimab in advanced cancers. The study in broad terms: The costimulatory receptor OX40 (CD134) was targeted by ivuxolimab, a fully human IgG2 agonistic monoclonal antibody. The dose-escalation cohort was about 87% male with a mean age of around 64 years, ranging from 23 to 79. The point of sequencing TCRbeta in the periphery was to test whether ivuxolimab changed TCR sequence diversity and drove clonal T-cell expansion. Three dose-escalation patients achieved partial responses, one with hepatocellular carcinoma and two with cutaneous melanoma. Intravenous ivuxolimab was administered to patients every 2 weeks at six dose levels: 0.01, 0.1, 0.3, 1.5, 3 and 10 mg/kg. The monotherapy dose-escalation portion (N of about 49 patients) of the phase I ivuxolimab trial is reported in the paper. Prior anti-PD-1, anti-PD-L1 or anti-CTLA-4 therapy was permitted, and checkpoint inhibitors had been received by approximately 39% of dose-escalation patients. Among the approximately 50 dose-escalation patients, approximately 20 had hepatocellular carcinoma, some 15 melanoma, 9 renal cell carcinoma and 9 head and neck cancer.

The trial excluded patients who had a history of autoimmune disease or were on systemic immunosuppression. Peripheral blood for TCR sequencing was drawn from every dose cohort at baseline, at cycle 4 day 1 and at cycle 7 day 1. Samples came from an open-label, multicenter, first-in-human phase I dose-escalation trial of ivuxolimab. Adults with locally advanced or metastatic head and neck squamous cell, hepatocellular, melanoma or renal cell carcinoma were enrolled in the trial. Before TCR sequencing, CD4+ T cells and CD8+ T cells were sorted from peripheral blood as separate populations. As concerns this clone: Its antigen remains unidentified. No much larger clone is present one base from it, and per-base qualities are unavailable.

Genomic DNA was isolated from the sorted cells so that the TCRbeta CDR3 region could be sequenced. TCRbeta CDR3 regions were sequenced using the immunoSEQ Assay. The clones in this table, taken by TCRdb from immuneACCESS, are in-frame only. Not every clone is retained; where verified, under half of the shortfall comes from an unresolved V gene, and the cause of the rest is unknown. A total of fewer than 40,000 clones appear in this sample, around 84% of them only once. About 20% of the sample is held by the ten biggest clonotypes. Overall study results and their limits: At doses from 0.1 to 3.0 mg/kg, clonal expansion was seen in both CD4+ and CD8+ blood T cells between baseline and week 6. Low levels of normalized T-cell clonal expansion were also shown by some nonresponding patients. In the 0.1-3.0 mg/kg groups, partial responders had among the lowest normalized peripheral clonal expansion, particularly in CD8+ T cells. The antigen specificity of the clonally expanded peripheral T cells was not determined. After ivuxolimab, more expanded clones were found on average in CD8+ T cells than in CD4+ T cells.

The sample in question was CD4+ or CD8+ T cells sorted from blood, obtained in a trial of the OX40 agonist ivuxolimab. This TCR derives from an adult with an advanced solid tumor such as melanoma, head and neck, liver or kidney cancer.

CDR3 reads: CASSPGTGPGELFF. The sequenced DNA: TGTGCCAGCAGTCCAGGGACAGGGCCCGGGGAGCTGTTTTTT. The rearrangement combines TRBV27 with TRBJ2-2, with 9 bases in between that match TRBD1. Inclusive of the bounding cysteine and phenylalanine, the CDR3 is 14 residues long. Only the CDR3 DNA is retained, 42 bases long and in frame from the first base. The germline V gene (reference sequence) provides CDR1 MNHEY and CDR2 SMNVEV. V is pruned by 5 bases and J by 6 bases, leaving 4 bases of the junction without a gene match.